A single TCR beta chain is shown here with its context. These data come from a study of blood T cell repertoires in COVID-19. Generated by immunoSEQ multiplex PCR, the TCRdb table keeps only in-frame clones and is missing some. The sample has 200,000 to 250,000 clones, 70% to 90% seen once. Trimming shortened V by 2 bases and J by 1 base, and 8 bases separated the two germline ends. CDR1 and CDR2 (germline): SGHTA, FQGNSA. The CDR3 contains 14 residues. The rearrangement links TRBV7-2 to TRBJ1-1; no clear D. This sequence was found in a man aged 40-49 years with acute or convalescent COVID-19. Specimen: peripheral blood. Here the CDR3 reads CASSLSGWNTEAFF. The CDR3 nucleotides are TGTGCCAGCAGCTTATCGGGGTGGAACACTGAAGCTTTCTTT.